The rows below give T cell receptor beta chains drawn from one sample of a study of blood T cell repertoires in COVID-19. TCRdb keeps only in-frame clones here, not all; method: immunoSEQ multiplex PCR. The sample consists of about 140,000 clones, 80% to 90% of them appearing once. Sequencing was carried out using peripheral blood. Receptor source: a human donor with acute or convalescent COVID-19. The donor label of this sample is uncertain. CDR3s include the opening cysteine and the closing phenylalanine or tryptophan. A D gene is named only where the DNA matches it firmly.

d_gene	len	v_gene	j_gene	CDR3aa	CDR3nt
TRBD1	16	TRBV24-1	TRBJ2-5	CATSDATGGQRETQYF	TGTGCCACCAGTGATGCTACAGGGGGCCAACGGGAGACCCAGTACTTC
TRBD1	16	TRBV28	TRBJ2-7	CASRTTGTGDAYEQYF	TGTGCCAGCAGAACTACCGGGACAGGGGACGCATACGAGCAGTACTTC
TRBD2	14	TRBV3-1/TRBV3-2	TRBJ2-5	CASSPSGGAETQYF	TGTGCCAGCAGCCCCAGCGGGGGGGCTGAGACCCAGTACTTC
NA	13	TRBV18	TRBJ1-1	CASSPGLNTEAFF	TGTGCCAGCTCACCAGGACTCAACACTGAAGCTTTCTTT
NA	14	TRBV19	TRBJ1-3	CASTEQGSGNTIYF	TGTGCCAGTACCGAACAGGGCTCTGGAAACACCATATATTTT
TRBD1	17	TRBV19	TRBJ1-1	CASTLTPGQGGNTEAFF	TGTGCCAGTACCCTAACTCCGGGACAGGGGGGGAACACTGAAGCTTTCTTT
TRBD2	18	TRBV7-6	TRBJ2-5	CASSLVHWTSGIGGTQYF	TGTGCCAGCAGCTTAGTTCACTGGACTAGCGGGATAGGAGGGACCCAGTACTTC
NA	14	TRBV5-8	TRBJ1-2	CASSLLQGNYGYTF	TGTGCCAGCAGCTTGTTGCAGGGGAACTATGGCTACACCTTC
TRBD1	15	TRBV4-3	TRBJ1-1	CASSQDGQGSTEAFF	TGCGCCAGCAGCCAAGACGGACAGGGATCCACTGAAGCTTTCTTT
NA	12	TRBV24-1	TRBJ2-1	CATSDFFNEQFF	TGTGCCACCAGTGATTTCTTCAATGAGCAGTTCTTC
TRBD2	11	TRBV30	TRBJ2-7	CALGRGYEQYF	TGTGCCCTGGGGAGGGGCTACGAGCAGTACTTC
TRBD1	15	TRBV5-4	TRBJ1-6	CASSSLTGENSPLHF	TGTGCCAGCAGCTCCCTAACAGGGGAGAATTCACCCCTCCACTTT